The 20 T cell receptor beta chains reported below all come from one sample, sequenced in a study of patients and donors after allogeneic stem cell transplantation. A single record per CDR3 protein comes from TCRdb applying MiXCR to the RT-PCR reads. The sample includes 150,000 to 250,000 distinct CDR3 sequences, approximately 41% of them seen just once. Sequenced: blood, either unsorted or a sorted T cell fraction (not recorded which). These receptors were taken from a human donor who was either an allogeneic HSCT recipient or a stem cell or donor lymphocyte infusion donor (not recorded which). It is not recorded whose cells these are; they may come from a transplant donor.

Many counts were recorded for this clonotype. The chain links TRBV7-9 to TRBJ1-1; tentatively, D is TRBD1 (6 bases). The V gene lost 3 bases and the J gene lost 1 base, with 18 bases spanning the gap. Germline loops: CDR1 SEHNR, CDR2 FQNEAQ (reference sequence). This CDR3 comprises 17 residues. The CDR3, as DNA: TGTGCCAGCAGCTTCGACAGGCCTCTAACAGGGAACACTGAAGCTTTCTTT. Amino acid sequence: CASSFDRPLTGNTEAFF. Full variable domain (missing parts from reference TRBV7-9 and TRBJ1-1): DTGVSQNPRHKITKRGQNVTFRCDPISEHNRLYWYRQTLGQGPEFLTYFQNEAQLEKSRLLSDRFSAERPKGSFSTLEIQRTEQGDSAMYLCASSFDRPLTGNTEAFFGQGTRLTVV.

The rearrangement joins TRBV14 to TRBJ1-5; D is unresolved. The germline V gene has CDR1 SGHDN and CDR2 FVKESK. The V end lost 3 bases, the J end lost 5 bases, and 8 bases lay between the germline ends. The CDR3 length is 13 residues. CDR3 in amino acids: CASSHGLDQPQHF. The CDR3 region has the DNA TGTGCCAGCAGCCACGGGTTGGATCAGCCCCAGCATTTT.

This clonotype was seen more than once but under ten times. The chain links TRBV29-1 to TRBJ1-2; D is possibly TRBD1 (6 bases). Per the germline V gene, CDR1 is SQVTM and CDR2 is ANQGSEA. V shed 0 bases and J shed 4 bases, with 15 bases lying between them. There are 15 residues in the CDR3. CDR3 amino acids: CSVEEGTGPPYGYTF. Here the CDR3 DNA reads TGCAGCGTTGAAGAGGGAACAGGGCCCCCCTATGGCTACACCTTC.

This clonotype was observed a few times. The V gene is TRBV7-8, the J gene TRBJ1-2, with D possibly matching TRBD1 (6 bases). This CDR3 spans 16 amino acids. Germline-derived CDR1 and CDR2 are SGHVS and FQNEAQ. V was clipped by 2 bases and J by 1 base, with 14 bases between them. For the CDR3, the DNA is TGTGCCAGCAGCTTATCGGGGGCTGGGCTTAACTATGGCTACACCTTC. This gives the protein CASSLSGAGLNYGYTF.

This clonotype was recorded a few times. The chain is built from TRBV19 and TRBJ1-1; D is unresolved. The CDR3 totals 10 residues. Germline V gene lookup returns CDR1 LNHDA and CDR2 SQIVND (reference sequence). V lost 4 bases and J 3 bases, leaving 0 bases between the germline ends. The CDR3 sequence: CASSNTEAFF. The DNA for the CDR3 is TGTGCCAGTAGTAACACTGAAGCTTTCTTT. Drawing the rest from reference TRBV19 and TRBJ1-1, the complete variable domain is DGGITQSPKYLFRKEGQNVTLSCEQNLNHDAMYWYRQDPGQGLRLIYYSQIVNDFQKGDIAEGYSVSREKKESFPLTVTSAQKNPTAFYLCASSNTEAFFGQGTRLTVV.

There are a few counts of this clonotype. The J gene is TRBJ2-5, the V gene TRBV7-2, with unresolved D. CDR3 length equals 11 residues. Germline V gives CDR1 SGHTA, CDR2 FQGNSA. The V gene lost 6 bases and the J gene lost 5 bases, with 7 bases spanning the gap. Here the CDR3 reads CASSPRETQYF. The DNA for the CDR3 is TGTGCCAGCAGTCCTCGGGAGACCCAGTACTTC.

The sample holds a few counts of this clonotype. V is TRBV20-1 and J is TRBJ2-1; D remains ambiguous. Germline V gene lookup returns CDR1 DFQATT and CDR2 SNEGSKA (reference sequence). V shed 0 bases and J shed 4 bases, with 13 bases lying between them. CDR3 size: 15 residues. The CDR3 coding sequence is TGCAGTGCTAGAGATGACCCAAACCTGTACAATGAGCAGTTCTTC. Its translation: CSARDDPNLYNEQFF.

The chain carries TRBV5-5 and TRBJ2-5; 9 bases line up with TRBD1. CDR1 SGHKS and CDR2 YYEKEE come from the germline V gene (reference sequence). The junction had 20 bases not matched to a gene; V was cut back by 3 bases and J by 5 bases. This CDR3 contains 19 residues. The CDR3 protein is CASSWMDRGGGNSGETQYF. The CDR3 region has the DNA TGTGCCAGCAGCTGGATGGACAGGGGAGGCGGGAACTCGGGGGAGACCCAGTACTTC.

V usage is TRBV28 and J usage is TRBJ2-3, with 11 bases aligning to TRBD2. CDR3 length: 16 residues. V was pared by 7 bases and J by 0 bases, with 6 bases of the junction left unmatched. Germline V lookup: CDR1 MDHEN, CDR2 SYDVKM. Written as DNA, the CDR3 is TGTGCCAGCATCCCTTGGACTAGCGGGAGCACAGATACGCAGTATTTT. Encoded protein: CASIPWTSGSTDTQYF.

CDR3 sequence reads: CASSVEALDNYGYTF. CDR3 in DNA: TGTGCCAGCAGCGTAGAGGCCCTAGATAACTATGGCTACACCTTC. This chain connects TRBV9 to TRBJ1-2; the D is unclear. The CDR3 is 15 amino acids. Deletions cut 0 bases from V and 1 base from J, with 10 bases between. CDR1 SGDLS and CDR2 YYNGEE come from the germline V gene.

The chain is built from TRBV7-9 and TRBJ1-3; D is possibly TRBD1 (6 bases). Germline V CDR1 and CDR2: SEHNR, FQNEAQ (reference sequence). V lost 2 bases to trimming and J lost 6 bases, with 11 bases between them. CDR3 length equals 14 residues. The CDR3 nucleotides read TGTGCCAGCAGCTTACAGGGGAGGCAAAACACCATATATTTT. It yields the protein CASSLQGRQNTIYF. The full variable domain, with the rest looked up from reference TRBV7-9 and TRBJ1-3, is DTGVSQNPRHKITKRGQNVTFRCDPISEHNRLYWYRQTLGQGPEFLTYFQNEAQLEKSRLLSDRFSAERPKGSFSTLEIQRTEQGDSAMYLCASSLQGRQNTIYFGEGSWLTVV.

The chain couples TRBV7-2 to TRBJ1-2; 7 nucleotides line up with TRBD1. V was clipped by 5 bases and J by 6 bases; unmatched bases: 12. The length of the CDR3 is 15 residues. Germline V gives CDR1 SGHTA, CDR2 FQGNSA. The CDR3 is CASSPPPLTGNGYTF. The CDR3 bases are TGTGCCAGCAGCCCCCCACCTTTGACAGGGAATGGCTACACCTTC.

This clonotype occurred a few times. The chain recombines TRBV6-2 or TRBV6-3 with TRBJ2-1; D is tentatively TRBD1 or TRBD2 (5 bases each). CDR1 is MNHEY, CDR2 SVGEGT, per germline. The V end was cut by 7 bases, the J end by 4 bases, with 8 bases between. This CDR3 is built from 12 residues. The CDR3 sequence: CASTEGYNEQFF. The DNA for the CDR3 is TGTGCCAGCACTGAGGGGTACAATGAGCAGTTCTTC.

This clonotype has more than one count but fewer than ten. The V call is TRBV20-1, the J call TRBJ1-4; D possibly corresponds to TRBD1 (5 bases). The CDR3 covers 19 residues. Germline-derived CDR1 and CDR2 are DFQATT and SNEGSKA (reference sequence). The V and J ends lost 2 bases and 0 bases respectively, with 22 bases between them. The CDR3 DNA is TGCAGTGCTAGATTTGGACCGGGACCTAATTGGGCAACTAATGAAAAACTGTTTTTT. Residues: CSARFGPGPNWATNEKLFF.

The chain carries TRBV15 and TRBJ1-1; 9 bases agree with TRBD1. The CDR3 totals 13 residues. V lost 0 bases to trimming and J lost 12 bases; unmatched junction nucleotides: 5. The germline V gene has CDR1 LNHNV and CDR2 YYDKDF (reference sequence). This CDR3 reads CATSRDVDRGPFF. CDR3 sequence (DNA): TGTGCCACCAGCAGAGATGTGGACAGGGGACCTTTCTTT.

This clonotype occurred a few times. The V and J genes are TRBV18 and TRBJ1-5; 8 bases line up with TRBD1. CDR1 and CDR2 from the germline V gene are KGHSH and LQKENI. The trim removed 2 bases at V and 1 base at J, leaving 7 bases unmatched. The CDR3 length is 17 residues. CDR3 sequence reads: CASSPGSGGASNQPQHF. The CDR3 DNA reads as TGTGCCAGCTCACCAGGCTCAGGGGGCGCGAGCAATCAGCCCCAGCATTTT.

This clonotype was observed a handful of times. The CDR3: CASSLSPINEKLFF. The CDR3, as DNA: TGTGCCAGCAGTTTATCCCCCATAAATGAAAAACTGTTTTTT. This rearrangement joins TRBV6-5 to TRBJ1-4; D not resolved. Germline V gene data show CDR1 as MNHEY and CDR2 as SVGAGI. The V and J ends lost 4 bases and 5 bases respectively, with 11 bases between them. The CDR3 is 14 amino acids.

The chain joins TRBV5-6 to TRBJ2-7, with 7 bases that match TRBD1. J was trimmed by 3 bases and V by 1 base; bases with no gene match: 10. The length of the CDR3 is 16 residues. Germline V gives CDR1 SGHDT, CDR2 YYEEEE. As DNA, the CDR3 is TGTGCCAGCAGCTTGCAAGACAGGGTCATGGGCTACGAGCAGTACTTC. This encodes CASSLQDRVMGYEQYF.

The CDR3: CASSLEARARETQYF. The CDR3 DNA reads TGTGCCAGCAGCTTAGAGGCGCGGGCGCGGGAGACCCAGTACTTC. The gene calls are TRBV7-2 and TRBJ2-5; possible D gene TRBD2, 5 bases. V dropped 1 base and J dropped 5 bases, with 14 bases sitting between them. Germline CDR1 is SGHTA and CDR2 is FQGNSA. The length of the CDR3 is 15 residues.

This clonotype was counted a few times. V gene TRBV28 combines with J gene TRBJ1-2, with D unresolved. Germline V lookup: CDR1 MDHEN, CDR2 SYDVKM. The germline V and J ends were trimmed by 2 bases and 4 bases, with 20 bases remaining between them. The CDR3 sequence is 17 residues long. The CDR3 DNA is TGTGCCAGCAGTTTAAATACGAGGTGGAGGGATGGCTATGGCTACACCTTC. Its translation is CASSLNTRWRDGYGYTF.